This is a list of T cell receptor beta chains from one sample in a study of cytomegalovirus exposure and HLA in healthy donors. Sequenced by immunoSEQ multiplex PCR; TCRdb stores in-frame clones only, minus some. This table has approximately 180,000 clones, around four fifths appearing once. Sequencing was performed on PBMCs. The receptors were sampled from a woman aged 60-70 years in good health and CMV-seropositive. Each CDR3 is given with its conserved first and last residue. A D gene is named only where the DNA matches it firmly. Only part of the rows carry a size: once, few, many, or a class if the clone is expanded.

clone size,J gene,D gene,V gene,CDR3 DNA,CDR3 protein
once,TRBJ2-2,.,TRBV5-6,TGTGCCAGCAGCTTGCGGTCCATGCTCACCGGGGAGCTGTTTTTT,CASSLRSMLTGELFF
.,TRBJ1-5,.,TRBV19,TGTGCCAGTAGTCAACAGGGAACTCAGCCCCAGCATTTT,CASSQQGTQPQHF
.,TRBJ2-5,TRBD1,TRBV18,TGTGCCAGCTCACAGATTTCCGGGACAGTACAAGAGACCCAGTACTTC,CASSQISGTVQETQYF
.,TRBJ2-1,.,TRBV6-5,TGTGCCAGTCCAACAGGTTACAATGAGCAGTTCTTC,CASPTGYNEQFF
.,TRBJ1-2,.,TRBV27,TGTGCCAGCAGTCCCAAGACAGGCTATTATGGCTACACCTTC,CASSPKTGYYGYTF
once,TRBJ1-2,TRBD1,TRBV6-5,TGTGCCAGCAGTTACTCGACAGGGGCGTCTAACTATGGCTACACCTTC,CASSYSTGASNYGYTF
once,TRBJ1-5,.,TRBV5-5,TGTGTCAGCAGCTTGGGGCAGTATCAGCCCCAGCATTTT,CVSSLGQYQPQHF
.,TRBJ1-6,TRBD1,TRBV7-9,TGTGCCAGCAGCCTCACAGGGGATAATTCACCCCTCCACTTT,CASSLTGDNSPLHF
few,TRBJ1-3,.,TRBV28,TGTGCCAGCAACCCCCCGGGGGACTCTGGAAACACCATATATTTT,CASNPPGDSGNTIYF
.,TRBJ2-5,TRBD1,TRBV30,TGTGCCTGGACCGCGGACAGGGGAGAGACCCAGTACTTC,CAWTADRGETQYF
.,TRBJ2-2,.,TRBV7-2,TGTGCCAGCAGCTTAGATTTTCGCGGGAACGGGGAGCTGTTTTTT,CASSLDFRGNGELFF
.,TRBJ1-1,TRBD1,TRBV6-1,TGTGCCAGCAGTGGACGGACAGGATTGAACACTGAAGCTTTCTTT,CASSGRTGLNTEAFF
few,TRBJ2-1,TRBD2,TRBV7-2,TGTGCCAGCAGGGTAGGAGGAGGCGGGGGGAGCTCCTACAATGAGCAGTTCTTC,CASRVGGGGGSSYNEQFF
few,TRBJ2-5,TRBD1,TRBV7-2,TGTGCCAGCAGCTTAAATTCAGGGGGCCAAGAGACCCAGTACTTC,CASSLNSGGQETQYF
.,TRBJ2-2,.,TRBV5-1,TGCGCCAGCACACGGGGAGACACCGGGGAGCTGTTTTTT,CASTRGDTGELFF
once,TRBJ1-5,.,TRBV18,TGTGCCAGCTCACCGGTGACAAATAGCAATCAGCCCCAGCATTTT,CASSPVTNSNQPQHF
.,TRBJ1-1,.,TRBV7-2,TGTGCCAGCAGGGTTTCCGGGAACACTGAAGCTTTCTTT,CASRVSGNTEAFF
.,TRBJ2-2,TRBD1,TRBV11-3,TGTGCCAGCAGCCCCGTAGCCGGGACAGGGAACACCGGGGAGCTGTTTTTT,CASSPVAGTGNTGELFF
.,TRBJ1-5,TRBD1,TRBV7-2,TGTGCCAGCAGCTTGGACAGGGCGGGCAATCAGCCCCAGCATTTT,CASSLDRAGNQPQHF
once,TRBJ2-7,TRBD2,TRBV10-3,TGTGCCATCAGTTCCTCATCGACTAGCGGGAGGTTCGGGGAGTACTTC,CAISSSSTSGRFGEYF
.,TRBJ2-5,.,TRBV28,TGTGCCAGCACCGGAGAGACCCAGTACTTC,CASTGETQYF
.,TRBJ1-1,.,TRBV5-1,TGCGCCAGCAGCTTGGGCGCCCCGGGAGGGGGGGCTTTCTTT,CASSLGAPGGGAFF
.,TRBJ1-4,.,TRBV7-8,TGTGCCAGCAGCTTACCAAAAGAAAAACTGTTTTTT,CASSLPKEKLFF
few,TRBJ1-1,.,TRBV13,TGTGCCAGCAGCTTAGCCCCAGGGGCGAACACTGAAGCTTTCTTT,CASSLAPGANTEAFF
.,TRBJ2-7,.,TRBV21-1,TGTGCCAGGACAGGGGATACCTACGAGCAGTACTTC,CARTGDTYEQYF
once,TRBJ1-2,TRBD1,TRBV7-6,TGTGCCAGCAGCCCCTCCCCCGGGACAGGGGGCTATGGCTACACCTTC,CASSPSPGTGGYGYTF
.,TRBJ1-2,.,TRBV5-1,TGCGCCAGCAGCTTGGATACAGACTATGGCTACACCTTC,CASSLDTDYGYTF
once,TRBJ1-2,TRBD1,TRBV7-2,TGTGCCAGCAGCTTAGTTGCGTCAGGGGGCGACTATGGCTACACCTTC,CASSLVASGGDYGYTF
.,TRBJ1-5,TRBD1,TRBV18,TGTGCCAGCTCTCCAGGGACAGTTAATAGCAATCAGCCCCAGCATTTT,CASSPGTVNSNQPQHF
.,TRBJ2-1,TRBD2,TRBV27,TGTGCCAGCAGCCGGGGACTAGCGGGAAATGAGCAGTTCTTC,CASSRGLAGNEQFF
.,TRBJ1-3,.,TRBV6-1,TGTGCCAGCAGTGACCCTCTCCTACTCCTCTCTGGAAACACCATATATTTT,CASSDPLLLLSGNTIYF